A single sample gave rise to the 25 T cell receptor beta chains below, sequenced in a study of T cell responses to AZD1222 COVID-19 vaccine. Sequencing used immunoSEQ multiplex PCR; TCRdb keeps in-frame clones, though not all of them. The sample includes over 100,000 clones, about 86% of them seen just once. The sequencing here drew on peripheral blood, taken on day 0 of AZD1222 vaccination. These receptors were collected from an adult in good health.

The J gene is TRBJ2-7, the V gene TRBV7-8; a possible D gene is TRBD1 (5 bases). Germline V lookup: CDR1 SGHVS, CDR2 FQNEAQ. The CDR3 sequence is 13 residues long. V lost 1 base, J lost 7 bases, and 11 bases lay in between. Here the CDR3 DNA reads TGTGCCAGCAGCTTAGTGCAGGGTTGGGAGCAGTACTTC. This gives the protein CASSLVQGWEQYF.

The V gene is TRBV6-2 or TRBV6-3, the J gene TRBJ2-2; D gene unclear. Trimming stripped 2 bases from V and 2 bases from J, with 6 bases between. Germline CDR1 is MNHEY and CDR2 is SVGEGT. The length of the CDR3 is 14 residues. Written as DNA, the CDR3 is TGTGCCAGCAGTTACGTTTATAACACCGGGGAGCTGTTTTTT. Protein product: CASSYVYNTGELFF.

The rearrangement uses TRBV29-1 and TRBJ2-5; 11 nucleotides line up with TRBD2. V shed 4 bases and J 5 bases; nucleotides not matched to a gene: 3. Germline V gene data show CDR1 as SQVTM and CDR2 as ANQGSEA. The CDR3 runs 13 residues. The CDR3 spells CSVGLAGWETQYF. The CDR3 nucleotides read TGCAGCGTTGGACTAGCGGGATGGGAGACCCAGTACTTC. The full variable domain, completed using reference TRBV29-1 and TRBJ2-5, is SAVISQKPSRDICQRGTSLTIQCQVDSQVTMMFWYRQQPGQSLTLIATANQGSEATYESGFVIDKFPISRPNLTFSTLTVSNMSPEDSSIYLCSVGLAGWETQYFGPGTRLLVL.

This clone was seen more than once but under ten times. The chain has TRBV5-1 and TRBJ2-4; 7 bases match TRBD1. Germline CDR1 and CDR2: SGHRS and YFSETQ. The CDR3 spans 14 residues. Germline trimming cut 3 bases from V and 6 bases from J; bases unmatched to any gene: 6. The CDR3 protein is CASSSTGVGNIQYF. CDR3 in DNA: TGCGCCAGCAGCTCAACAGGGGTCGGAAACATTCAGTACTTC.

The genes are TRBV28 and TRBJ2-2, with TRBD1 identical over 9 bases. Trimming cost V 3 bases and J 6 bases; bases outside gene matches: 11. The germline gives CDR1 MDHEN, CDR2 SYDVKM. The CDR3 totals 17 residues. As DNA, the CDR3 is TGTGCCAGCAGTTTCCCCTCCGGGACAGGGCGGCCCGGGGAGCTGTTTTTT. The encoded protein is CASSFPSGTGRPGELFF.

The chain recombines TRBV6-5 with TRBJ1-1, with D perhaps TRBD1 (5 bases). CDR3 size: 11 residues. CDR1 is MNHEY and CDR2 is SVGAGI in the germline V gene. V gave up 6 bases and J gave up 7 bases, with 9 bases separating them. The CDR3 DNA sequence: TGTGCCAGCAGACGCGACAGTGAAGCTTTCTTT. This codes for CASRRDSEAFF.

The chain couples TRBV10-3 to TRBJ2-1; 7 bases are a match to TRBD2. Germline lookup yields CDR1 ENHRY and CDR2 SYGVKD. Trimming took 0 bases from V and 7 from J; bases not matched to a gene: 12. This CDR3 has 17 amino acids. As DNA, the CDR3 is TGTGCCATCAGTGAGTCCTTTGGGGGGGGGAAGGTGAATGAGCAGTTCTTC. It specifies CAISESFGGGKVNEQFF.

This chain connects TRBV7-3 to TRBJ1-1; 9 nucleotides align to TRBD1. V gave up 5 bases and J gave up 5 bases; unmatched junction bases: 6. The CDR3 has 14 residues. The germline V gene has CDR1 SGHTA and CDR2 FQGTGA. CDR3 in DNA: TGTGCCAGCAGCCCGACAGGGGGGGTAACTGAAGCTTTCTTT. It codes for CASSPTGGVTEAFF.

This clone has just one count. The chain is built from TRBV7-8 and TRBJ1-3; possibly TRBD1 for D (6 bases). Trimming took off 0 bases at V and 3 bases at J, with 12 bases between the two ends. This CDR3 has 16 residues. Germline V gene data show CDR1 as SGHVS and CDR2 as FQNEAQ. The CDR3 DNA follows: TGTGCCAGCAGCTTAGCGTCCCCAGGGGTTGGAAACACCATATATTTT. It yields the protein CASSLASPGVGNTIYF. The full variable domain, its missing parts supplied by reference TRBV7-8 and TRBJ1-3, is GAGVSQSPRYKVAKRGQDVALRCDPISGHVSLFWYQQALGQGPEFLTYFQNEAQLDKSGLPSDRFFAERPEGSVSTLKIQRTQQEDSAVYLCASSLASPGVGNTIYFGEGSWLTVV.

The chain is built from TRBV6-2 or TRBV6-3 and TRBJ2-7; D uncertain. Germline loops: CDR1 MNHEY, CDR2 SVGEGT. The CDR3 is 13 residues long. Trimming took off 3 bases at V and 3 bases at J, with 9 bases between the two ends. The CDR3 loop is CASSYLGNYEQYF. In DNA form, the CDR3 reads TGTGCCAGCAGTTATCTTGGTAACTACGAGCAGTACTTC.

There are a few counts of this clone. This chain uses TRBV7-8 with TRBJ2-3; 7 bases are shared with TRBD2. The germline V gene encodes CDR1 SGHVS and CDR2 FQNEAQ. The junction had 15 bases not matched to a gene; V was cut back by 2 bases and J by 1 base. This CDR3 is 19 amino acids long. CDR3 in DNA: TGTGCCAGCAGCTTATTTCTACCGTCGGGCAGCGGGGGCACAGATACGCAGTATTTT. It yields the protein CASSLFLPSGSGGTDTQYF.

The gene calls are TRBV28 and TRBJ2-1, with a possible D match to TRBD1 (6 bases). Trimming took off 1 base at V and 2 bases at J, with 15 bases between the two ends. Germline values: CDR1 MDHEN, CDR2 SYDVKM. This CDR3 contains 17 residues. CDR3 DNA: TGTGCCAGCAGTTTATCCCCTTCGACAGGAGCCTACAATGAGCAGTTCTTC. This codes for CASSLSPSTGAYNEQFF.

V gene TRBV6-2 or TRBV6-3 combines with J gene TRBJ2-7; perhaps TRBD1 as D (6 bases). CDR3 length equals 14 residues. V shed 0 bases and J shed 7 bases, with 13 bases lying between them. Germline V lookup: CDR1 MNHEY, CDR2 SVGEGT. The CDR3: CASSYSAGAGEQYF. The DNA for the CDR3 is TGTGCCAGCAGTTACTCGGCAGGGGCGGGTGAGCAGTACTTC.

In its sample, this clone was seen once. The chain couples TRBV7-9 to TRBJ2-7, with no clear D. The CDR3 is 13 residues long. Germline V gene data show CDR1 as SEHNR and CDR2 as FQNEAQ (reference sequence). V was cut by 6 bases and J by 2 bases, with 11 bases left in between. This CDR3 reads CASSEEVTYEQYF. The CDR3 DNA is TGTGCCAGCAGTGAAGAAGTGACCTACGAGCAGTACTTC. The whole variable domain, remainder taken from reference TRBV7-9 and TRBJ2-7, is DTGVSQNPRHKITKRGQNVTFRCDPISEHNRLYWYRQTLGQGPEFLTYFQNEAQLEKSRLLSDRFSAERPKGSFSTLEIQRTEQGDSAMYLCASSEEVTYEQYFGPGTRLTVT.

Regarding this clone: This specimen includes other DNA sequences encoding the same CDR3. The chain couples TRBV9 to TRBJ2-3; 8 nucleotides align to TRBD2. In germline, CDR1 is SGDLS, CDR2 YYNGEE. The V gene end was trimmed by 2 bases and the J gene end by 2 bases; junction bases not matched to a gene: 7. CDR3 length: 16 amino acids. CDR3 residues: CASSVGGAGLTDTQYF. CDR3 DNA sequence: TGTGCCAGCAGCGTCGGGGGGGCAGGGCTCACAGATACGCAGTATTTT.

The J gene is TRBJ2-3, the V gene TRBV28; D call uncertain. The CDR3 loop spans 14 amino acids. The V end was cut by 3 bases, the J end by 4 bases, with 11 bases between. Germline V lookup: CDR1 MDHEN, CDR2 SYDVKM. CDR3 DNA: TGTGCCAGCAGTTTCTCTTTGGGCCCAGATACGCAGTATTTT. Protein sequence: CASSFSLGPDTQYF.

The chain links TRBV5-1 to TRBJ1-4; maybe TRBD1 (5 bases). Trimming took 4 bases from V and 3 from J, leaving 10 bases between them. The CDR3 totals 14 residues. Germline V gene data show CDR1 as SGHRS and CDR2 as YFSETQ. CDR3 in DNA: TGCGCCAGCAGCCAGTGGGACCCTAATGAAAAACTGTTTTTT. It encodes CASSQWDPNEKLFF. The whole variable domain, remainder taken from reference TRBV5-1 and TRBJ1-4, is KAGVTQTPRYLIKTRGQQVTLSCSPISGHRSVSWYQQTPGQGLQFLFEYFSETQRNKGNFPGRFSGRQFSNSRSEMNVSTLELGDSALYLCASSQWDPNEKLFFGSGTQLSVL.

This clone was detected a few times. The rearrangement links TRBV7-9 to TRBJ1-6; TRBD1 aligns across 7 bases. V shed 5 bases, J shed 5 bases, and the junction held 6 bases outside the gene matches. Germline-derived CDR1 and CDR2 are SEHNR and FQNEAQ (reference sequence). The CDR3 has 15 residues. In nucleotides, the CDR3 is TGTGCCAGCAGCCAAGGGACAGCTAATAATTCACCCCTCCACTTT. Its protein is CASSQGTANNSPLHF.

The CDR3 spells CASSLWGASGTDTQYF. CDR3 nucleotides: TGTGCCAGCAGCTTATGGGGGGCGAGTGGCACAGATACGCAGTATTTT. V gene TRBV7-8 combines with J gene TRBJ2-3; the D gene could be TRBD1 or TRBD2 (6 bases each). V shed 2 bases and J shed 1 base, with 13 bases lying between them. CDR1 is SGHVS, CDR2 FQNEAQ, per germline. The CDR3 covers 16 residues.

This chain joins TRBV6-5 and TRBJ1-1; D may be TRBD1 (5 bases). Germline values: CDR1 MNHEY, CDR2 SVGAGI. V shed 7 bases and J shed 4 bases, with 19 bases lying between them. The CDR3 loop spans 15 amino acids. The CDR3 here is CASMTGPREGTEAFF. CDR3 bases: TGTGCCAGCATGACCGGCCCCAGGGAGGGCACTGAAGCTTTCTTT.

The gene calls are TRBV12-3 or TRBV12-4 and TRBJ1-6; D is ambiguous. The CDR3 is 13 residues long. Trimming left V 2 bases short and J 14 bases short, with 13 bases between. The CDR3 DNA reads as TGTGCCAGCAGTTTAAGCCCAGTTCACGCCCTCCACTTT. Amino acid sequence: CASSLSPVHALHF.

V and J are TRBV10-3 and TRBJ2-7; 7 bases map to TRBD1. Germline CDR1 ENHRY, CDR2 SYGVKD. V lost 6 bases and J lost 7; bases outside the gene matches: 9. The CDR3 consists of 13 residues. CDR3 in DNA: TGTGCCATCAGACCCGCGACAGGGTCTGAGCAGTACTTC. Translation gives CAIRPATGSEQYF.

This clone occurred once. The J gene is TRBJ2-6, the V gene TRBV24-1; no reliable D call. Germline loops: CDR1 KGHDR, CDR2 SFDVKD. The CDR3 totals 15 residues. V lost 5 bases and J lost 0, with 7 bases in between. The CDR3 is CATSGYSSGANVLTF. Here the CDR3 DNA reads TGTGCCACCAGTGGATATAGCTCTGGGGCCAACGTCCTGACTTTC.

The chain recombines TRBV28 with TRBJ2-7, with TRBD1 identical over 10 bases. Trimming removed 7 bases from V and 7 bases from J; junction bases left unmatched: 22. Germline CDR1 and CDR2: MDHEN and SYDVKM. There are 18 residues in the CDR3. The CDR3 loop is CASTTYPGQGSRGREQYF. The CDR3 bases are TGTGCCAGCACCACCTACCCGGGACAGGGGTCACGGGGGCGGGAGCAGTACTTC.

The chain combines TRBV5-4 with TRBJ2-2; TRBD2 agrees at 8 bases. Trimming took 3 bases from V and 7 from J; bases not matched to a gene: 11. The CDR3 loop spans 16 amino acids. From germline, CDR1 is SGHNT and CDR2 YYREEE (reference sequence). Here the CDR3 reads CASSYDGGGQGGELFF. The CDR3 DNA reads as TGTGCCAGCAGCTACGACGGCGGGGGGCAGGGCGGGGAGCTGTTTTTT.